This entry lists 22 T cell receptor beta chains sequenced from one sample in a study of cytomegalovirus exposure and HLA in healthy donors. TCRdb keeps only in-frame clones here, not all; method: immunoSEQ multiplex PCR. Counted here are about 200,000 clones, 85% to 90% occurring once; the ten biggest clones make up just under 3%. The material sequenced was PBMCs. These receptors came from a woman between 18 and 30 years old in good health and CMV-seronegative.

The V call is TRBV5-1, the J call TRBJ1-3, with D perhaps matching TRBD1 (5 bases). CDR3 size: 15 residues. Trimming left V 7 bases short and J 0 bases short, with 14 bases between. The germline gives CDR1 SGHRS, CDR2 YFSETQ. The CDR3 protein is CASADGHSSGNTIYF. Here the CDR3 DNA reads TGCGCCAGCGCCGACGGACATAGCTCTGGAAACACCATATATTTT.

This clone was detected once. V usage is TRBV30 and J usage is TRBJ2-7, with TRBD1 matching 9 bases. V trimming: 2 bases; J trimming: 3 bases; junction bases outside the gene matches: 11. The CDR3 is made up of 16 amino acids. Germline V lookup: CDR1 GTSNPN, CDR2 SVGIG (reference sequence). CDR3 in amino acids: CAWSPKPGQGFYEQYF. The CDR3 DNA follows: TGTGCCTGGAGTCCGAAGCCGGGACAGGGATTCTACGAGCAGTACTTC. Based on the CDR3 plus reference TRBV30 and TRBJ2-7, the full variable domain is SQTIHQWPATLVQPVGSPLSLECTVEGTSNPNLYWYRQAAGRGLQLLFYSVGIGQISSEVPQNLSASRPQDRQFILSSKKLLLSDSGFYLCAWSPKPGQGFYEQYFGPGTRLTVT.

V is TRBV7-9 and J is TRBJ2-7; tentatively, D is TRBD1 (6 bases). Germline CDR1 reads SEHNR; CDR2 reads FQNEAQ (reference sequence). V gave up 6 bases and J gave up 1 base, with 16 bases separating them. The CDR3 is made up of 15 amino acids. The CDR3 DNA sequence: TGTGCCAGCAGTATCCTCCAGGGGATTTCCTACGAGCAGTACTTC. Translating it yields CASSILQGISYEQYF.

The V call is TRBV29-1, the J call TRBJ2-1; D is unresolved. CDR1 is SQVTM and CDR2 is ANQGSEA in the germline V gene. The V gene lost 8 bases and the J gene lost 0 bases, with 5 bases spanning the gap. The CDR3 is 11 amino acids. This CDR3 is CSPLSYNEQFF. The CDR3 DNA reads as TGCAGCCCTCTCTCCTACAATGAGCAGTTCTTC.

The gene calls are TRBV14 and TRBJ2-7, with a weak D call TRBD1 (6 bases). The CDR3 spans 14 residues. The germline V and J ends were trimmed by 6 bases and 1 base, with 13 bases remaining between them. The germline V gene encodes CDR1 SGHDN and CDR2 FVKESK. This CDR3 is CASSPGVGSYEQYF. Written as DNA, the CDR3 is TGTGCCAGCAGTCCAGGGGTAGGTTCCTACGAGCAGTACTTC.

The J gene is TRBJ1-1, the V gene TRBV19; D is ambiguous. The CDR3 length is 14 residues. Germline V gene data show CDR1 as LNHDA and CDR2 as SQIVND (reference sequence). V shed 2 bases and J shed 2 bases, with 9 bases lying between them. Here the CDR3 DNA reads TGTGCCAGTAGTATACGCGCGGGAAACACTGAAGCTTTCTTT. Amino acid sequence: CASSIRAGNTEAFF. Complete variable domain (other parts from reference TRBV19 and TRBJ1-1): DGGITQSPKYLFRKEGQNVTLSCEQNLNHDAMYWYRQDPGQGLRLIYYSQIVNDFQKGDIAEGYSVSREKKESFPLTVTSAQKNPTAFYLCASSIRAGNTEAFFGQGTRLTVV.

Only a few counts were recorded for this clone. The V gene is TRBV5-4, the J gene TRBJ2-3; D gene ambiguous. Germline CDR1 SGHNT, CDR2 YYREEE (reference sequence). The CDR3 sequence is 13 residues long. V was cut by 2 bases and J by 0 bases, with 4 bases left in between. CDR3 DNA sequence: TGTGCCAGCAGCTTCCCTAGCACAGATACGCAGTATTTT. Its protein is CASSFPSTDTQYF.

This chain uses TRBV7-9 with TRBJ2-7, with 7 bases aligning to TRBD1. Losses at the gene ends were 4 bases for V and 3 bases for J; bases not matched to a gene: 3. CDR3 size: 13 residues. Germline-derived CDR1 and CDR2 are SEHNR and FQNEAQ (reference sequence). The DNA of the CDR3 is TGTGCCAGCAGCTCGTGGACAGGCTACGAGCAGTACTTC. Its protein is CASSSWTGYEQYF.

V usage is TRBV6-5 and J usage is TRBJ2-7; no definite D call. CDR1 is MNHEY, CDR2 SVGAGI, per germline. The CDR3 covers 16 residues. Between the trimmed V and J ends, which lost 0 bases and 0 bases, there was a span of 12 bases. The CDR3 DNA reads TGTGCCAGCAGTTACTCCTTCAGGATAAGCTCCTACGAGCAGTACTTC. Amino acid sequence: CASSYSFRISSYEQYF.

This clone has a single count. This chain links TRBV27 with TRBJ2-7; D may be TRBD1 (6 bases). Germline CDR1 reads MNHEY; CDR2 reads SMNVEV (reference sequence). The CDR3 runs 15 residues. V gave up 2 bases and J gave up 2 bases, with 13 bases separating them. The CDR3: CASSLNRDTAYEQYF. The DNA for the CDR3 is TGTGCCAGCAGTTTAAACCGGGACACAGCCTACGAGCAGTACTTC.

J is TRBJ2-5 and V is TRBV19, with TRBD2 matching over 10 bases. The germline V gene encodes CDR1 LNHDA and CDR2 SQIVND (reference sequence). J lost 12 bases, V lost 2 bases, and 9 bases had no gene match. CDR3 length: 14 residues. DNA of the CDR3: TGTGCCAGTAGTATACCCCCAGCGGGAGGGCCAGAGTACTTC. Translated: CASSIPPAGGPEYF.

The chain uses TRBV11-2 and TRBJ2-7, with 10 bases matching TRBD2. Germline loops: CDR1 SGHAT, CDR2 FQNNGV. CDR3 size: 16 residues. The V segment lost 0 bases and the J segment 3 bases; nucleotides outside the gene matches: 5. As DNA, the CDR3 is TGTGCCAGCAGCTTAGACTTAAGCGGGAGGGGCTACGAGCAGTACTTC. Amino acids: CASSLDLSGRGYEQYF.

The genes are TRBV11-2 and TRBJ2-7; the match to TRBD1 covers 10 bases. The V gene end was trimmed by 4 bases and the J gene end by 4 bases; junction bases not matched to a gene: 4. The CDR3 loop spans 14 amino acids. Germline V gene sequence: CDR1 SGHAT, CDR2 FQNNGV. The CDR3 bases are TGTGCCAGCAGCTGGGACAGGGGAGGATACGAGCAGTACTTC. Translating it yields CASSWDRGGYEQYF.

The rearrangement uses TRBV6-5 and TRBJ2-7; 7 bases are a match to TRBD2. Germline CDR1 and CDR2: MNHEY and SVGAGI. V dropped 6 bases and J dropped 4; count of bases not matched to a gene: 9. The CDR3 length is 14 residues. The CDR3 loop is CASSSSGGGYEQYF. The CDR3 DNA reads as TGTGCCAGCAGCTCTAGCGGCGGCGGGTACGAGCAGTACTTC.

The chain joins TRBV5-1 to TRBJ2-3, with 8 nucleotides matching TRBD2. This CDR3 is built from 15 residues. Germline values: CDR1 SGHRS, CDR2 YFSETQ. Unmatched junction bases numbered 7, after V lost 4 bases and J lost 3 bases. DNA of the CDR3: TGCGCCAGCAGCCCCGGACCGGGGGGGACAGATACGCAGTATTTT. Its translation is CASSPGPGGTDTQYF.

This sequence joins TRBV7-6 and TRBJ2-2, with D possibly being TRBD2 (6 bases). The V end was cut by 1 base, the J end by 0 bases, with 6 bases between. In germline, CDR1 is SGHVS, CDR2 FNYEAQ. CDR3 size: 15 residues. The CDR3 spells CASSLGGANTGELFF. The DNA for the CDR3 is TGTGCCAGCAGCTTAGGGGGGGCGAACACCGGGGAGCTGTTTTTT.

The chain links TRBV10-3 to TRBJ2-3; 9 positions match TRBD1. The V gene's germline CDR1 is ENHRY and CDR2 SYGVKD. V shed 4 bases, J shed 0 bases, and the junction held 5 bases outside the gene matches. The CDR3 consists of 16 residues. The CDR3 here is CAISGRQGVSTDTQYF. The DNA of the CDR3 is TGTGCCATCAGTGGAAGACAGGGGGTAAGCACAGATACGCAGTATTTT.

The V call is TRBV30, the J call TRBJ2-1, with TRBD2 identical over 10 bases. The CDR3 is 15 residues long. The germline V gene encodes CDR1 GTSNPN and CDR2 SVGIG (reference sequence). The junction had 8 bases not matched to a gene; V was cut back by 5 bases and J by 4 bases. The CDR3 loop reads CAWEPGTSVYNEQFF. DNA for the CDR3: TGTGCCTGGGAGCCCGGGACTAGCGTTTACAATGAGCAGTTCTTC. The entire variable domain, with the rest obtained from reference TRBV30 and TRBJ2-1, is as follows: SQTIHQWPATLVQPVGSPLSLECTVEGTSNPNLYWYRQAAGRGLQLLFYSVGIGQISSEVPQNLSASRPQDRQFILSSKKLLLSDSGFYLCAWEPGTSVYNEQFFGPGTRLTVL.

This clone occurred once. This sequence joins TRBV27 and TRBJ2-1; 13 nucleotides align to TRBD2. Germline lookup yields CDR1 MNHEY and CDR2 SMNVEV (reference sequence). The CDR3 runs to 20 residues. V trimming: 3 bases; J trimming: 0 bases; junction bases outside the gene matches: 11. In DNA form, the CDR3 reads TGTGCCAGCAGTTTCTTACCCGGGACTAGCGGGACAAACTCCTACAATGAGCAGTTCTTC. This encodes CASSFLPGTSGTNSYNEQFF.

J is TRBJ1-2 and V is TRBV28, with D unclear. This CDR3 spans 15 amino acids. Germline V lookup: CDR1 MDHEN, CDR2 SYDVKM. The V end lost 6 bases, the J end lost 0 bases, and 14 bases lay between the germline ends. The CDR3: CASSSEGTTNYGYTF. The CDR3 bases are TGTGCCAGCAGCTCGGAGGGCACTACTAACTATGGCTACACCTTC.

This chain uses TRBV18 with TRBJ2-7, with TRBD1 identical over 8 bases. This CDR3 region has 14 residues. Germline V gives CDR1 KGHSH, CDR2 LQKENI. The V gene end was trimmed by 3 bases and the J gene end by 3 bases; junction bases not matched to a gene: 4. The CDR3 spells CASSPRQGFYEQYF. Written as DNA, the CDR3 is TGTGCCAGCTCACCGCGACAGGGGTTCTACGAGCAGTACTTC.

The rearrangement uses TRBV2 and TRBJ1-1; D is perhaps TRBD1 (6 bases). Deletions cut 1 base from V and 0 bases from J, with 9 bases between. The CDR3 has 15 residues. CDR1 and CDR2 from the germline V gene are SNHLY and FYNNEI. The CDR3 loop is CASSEGTELNTEAFF. CDR3 DNA sequence: TGTGCCAGCAGTGAAGGGACAGAACTGAACACTGAAGCTTTCTTT.